This T cell receptor (beta chain) was recovered during a study of graft-versus-host responses after intestinal transplantation. Study results and caveats: Some GvH clones appeared in ileal mucosa or blood before recipient bone marrow.

Generated by immunoSEQ multiplex PCR, the TCRdb table keeps only in-frame clones and is missing some. The table lists under 100,000 clones, roughly 80% of them singletons. CDR1 and CDR2 (germline): MGHRA, YSYEKL. The CDR3 contains 17 residues. The V and J ends lost 3 bases and 0 bases respectively, with 18 bases between them. With regard to this clone: The antigen remains unidentified.

The source material was unstimulated CD4+ T cells sorted from spleen or lymph node cells, sampled before intestinal transplant. The chain couples TRBV4-1 to TRBJ2-7, with D possibly being TRBD2 (6 bases). The source is a human donor who received an intestinal transplant. CDR3 sequence reads: CASSHPIRGRSSYEQYF. The CDR3, as DNA: TGCGCCAGCAGCCATCCCATTCGGGGGAGGAGCTCCTACGAGCAGTACTTC.